The TCR beta chain described here comes from a study of Ad26.COV2.S vaccination and SARS-CoV-2 variants. Libraries were prepared by immunoSEQ multiplex PCR; TCRdb keeps only in-frame clonotypes and omits some of them. The sample lists some 290,000 clones, roughly 86% occurring once. This sample's treatment: 15 to 20 received Ad26.COV2.S at low or high dose, single or two shots; a few received placebo; per-sample allocation not given. Specimens were obtained on day 63 following the first vaccine or placebo injection. Sequencing was performed on peripheral blood, taken in a trial of Ad26.COV2.S vaccine versus placebo. The source is a person between 18 and 59 years old who received the Ad26.COV2.S COVID-19 vaccine or a placebo.

CDR3 region: CASSPPGGQGWQQPQHF. The CDR3 nucleotides read TGTGCCAGCTCACCACCGGGGGGACAGGGATGGCAGCAGCCCCAGCATTTT. This rearrangement joins TRBV18 to TRBJ1-5, with 9 positions matching TRBD1. The CDR3 extends over 17 amino acids. Germline CDR1 KGHSH, CDR2 LQKENI. Trimming at V came to 0 bases and at J to 7 bases, leaving 10 bases not matched to a gene.